The TCR beta chain under discussion was sequenced for a study of T cell changes during pregnancy in multiple sclerosis. The table came from immunoSEQ multiplex PCR; TCRdb's copy has only in-frame clones and leaves some out. The profile shows about 55,000 clones, roughly 94% of them singletons. CDR1 MDHEN and CDR2 SYDVKM come from the germline V gene. Trimming at V came to 3 bases and at J to 6 bases, leaving 14 bases not matched to a gene. There are 16 residues in the CDR3. The source material was CD8+ T cells from peripheral blood mononuclear cells, sampled after pregnancy. The receptor's source is a female donor with multiple sclerosis, enrolled in a pregnancy study. This chain connects TRBV28 to TRBJ2-7; TRBD2 matches at 7 bases. This CDR3 reads CASSFPSGGGWVEQYF. CDR3 DNA sequence: TGTGCCAGCAGTTTCCCCTCCGGCGGGGGATGGGTCGAGCAGTACTTC.